The sequence of this TCR beta chain was determined in a study of T cell responses to AZD1222 COVID-19 vaccine. TCRdb's copy holds only in-frame clones and misses some; the assay was immunoSEQ multiplex PCR. In the table there are some 110,000 clones, roughly four fifths of which are singletons. Trimming stripped 6 bases from V and 4 bases from J, with 16 bases between. CDR1 and CDR2 from the germline V gene are MNHEY and SVGAGI. This CDR3 comprises 15 residues. The source is an adult in good health. The sequences come from peripheral blood, collected on day 0 of AZD1222 vaccination. V is TRBV6-5 and J is TRBJ1-5; tentative D call: TRBD1 (6 bases). CDR3 residues: CASSGQGFRNQPQHF. CDR3 nucleotides: TGTGCCAGCAGCGGTCAGGGGTTTAGGAATCAGCCCCAGCATTTT.